This T cell receptor (beta chain) was identified in a study of T cells in Graves' hyperthyroidism and ophthalmopathy. The TCR beta CDR3 regions underwent amplification using RNA transcripts as the source. Initially, a first-round RT-PCR of the TCR CDR3 employed the HTBI primer set. TCRdb itself ran the multiplex PCR reads through MiXCR, one entry per CDR3 protein. The table records around 800,000 distinct CDR3 sequences, roughly 37% of them present only once. Per the germline V gene, CDR1 is SNHLY and CDR2 is FYNNEI. The V end was cut by 9 bases, the J end by 3 bases, with 14 bases between. The CDR3 loop spans 14 amino acids.

The V and J genes are TRBV2 and TRBJ2-2; the D call may be TRBD1 or TRBD2 (5 bases each). The sequencing input was blood. The source is a man in his late teens or twenties with Graves' hyperthyroidism. Here the CDR3 reads CASNWDPYTGELFF. In DNA, the CDR3 is TGTGCCAGTAATTGGGACCCGTACACCGGGGAGCTGTTTTTT.